The 32 T cell receptor beta chains below come from one sample, sequenced in a study of cytomegalovirus exposure and HLA in healthy donors. PCR was performed using 60 Vbeta and 13 Jbeta primers. Using immunoSEQ multiplex PCR, the repertoire was profiled, and TCRdb retains in-frame clones only, with some absent. Its table lists around 45,000 clones. The sample taken for sequencing was PBMCs. The receptor source for this set is a male donor in good health and CMV-seronegative.

The chain combines TRBV4-3 with TRBJ2-5; possibly TRBD2 for D (6 bases). This CDR3 spans 18 amino acids. The germline V gene has CDR1 LGHNA and CDR2 YSLEER. The germline V and J ends were trimmed by 2 bases and 5 bases, with 24 bases remaining between them. The CDR3 region is CASSQSWGPGPGRETQYF. Here the CDR3 DNA reads TGCGCCAGCAGCCAAAGCTGGGGTCCGGGACCAGGGAGGGAGACCCAGTACTTC.

This sequence joins TRBV11-2 and TRBJ2-1; 8 nucleotides agree with TRBD1. CDR1 and CDR2 from the germline V gene are SGHAT and FQNNGV. This CDR3 contains 15 residues. Trimming cost V 5 bases and J 11 bases; bases outside gene matches: 14. The CDR3, as DNA: TGTGCCAGCAGCCGTAACCCGAGACAGGGGAGTAAGCAGTTCTTC. Translation: CASSRNPRQGSKQFF.

The V call is TRBV5-1, the J call TRBJ2-7; a possible D gene is TRBD1 (6 bases). The CDR3 consists of 16 residues. V was clipped by 1 base and J by 4 bases, with 18 bases between them. Germline values: CDR1 SGHRS, CDR2 YFSETQ. The CDR3: CASSLTRQEFFYEQYF. CDR3 DNA sequence: TGCGCCAGCAGCTTGACCCGACAGGAGTTTTTTTACGAGCAGTACTTC.

The V call is TRBV30, the J call TRBJ2-7; D perhaps matches TRBD1 (5 bases). Germline values: CDR1 GTSNPN, CDR2 SVGIG (reference sequence). The CDR3 has 11 amino acids. Trimming shortened V by 0 bases and J by 6 bases, and 6 bases separated the two germline ends. This CDR3 is CAWSVDSEQYF. As DNA, the CDR3 is TGTGCCTGGAGTGTAGACAGCGAGCAGTACTTC.

The rearrangement links TRBV7-9 to TRBJ2-3, with 7 positions matching TRBD2. J was trimmed by 2 bases and V by 4 bases; bases with no gene match: 3. The germline CDR1 and CDR2 sequences are SEHNR and FQNEAQ (reference sequence). This CDR3 contains 14 residues. CDR3 amino acids: CASSSSGYTDTQYF. DNA of the CDR3: TGTGCCAGCAGCTCTAGCGGATACACAGATACGCAGTATTTT.

The chain combines TRBV5-1 with TRBJ2-3; D not resolved. This CDR3 comprises 13 residues. Trimming stripped 2 bases from V and 6 bases from J, with 10 bases between. The V gene's germline CDR1 is SGHRS and CDR2 YFSETQ. The CDR3 DNA sequence: TGCGCCAGCAGCTTTAACTCGAAGGATACGCAGTATTTT. It codes for CASSFNSKDTQYF. Looking up the rest from reference TRBV5-1 and TRBJ2-3 gives the full variable domain: KAGVTQTPRYLIKTRGQQVTLSCSPISGHRSVSWYQQTPGQGLQFLFEYFSETQRNKGNFPGRFSGRQFSNSRSEMNVSTLELGDSALYLCASSFNSKDTQYFGPGTRLTVL.

The rearrangement uses TRBV4-3 and TRBJ1-2; 11 bases are shared with TRBD1. The CDR3 runs to 17 residues. Per germline, CDR1 LGHNA and CDR2 YSLEER. V trimming: 0 bases; J trimming: 5 bases; junction bases outside the gene matches: 8. This CDR3 is CASSQDIGTGGSYGYTF. As DNA, the CDR3 is TGCGCCAGCAGCCAAGATATCGGGACAGGGGGTTCATATGGCTACACCTTC.

This chain joins TRBV6-4 and TRBJ2-7, with unresolved D. The CDR3 has 16 residues. Trimming took off 2 bases at V and 4 bases at J, with 18 bases between the two ends. Germline V gene sequence: CDR1 MRHNA, CDR2 SNTAGT. The CDR3 DNA follows: TGTGCCAGCAGTGACGCCGGAGCCACCCGGCGGTACGAGCAGTACTTC. Translating it yields CASSDAGATRRYEQYF.

This rearrangement joins TRBV2 to TRBJ2-5; the D gene is possibly TRBD1 (6 bases). The CDR3 runs to 14 residues. Trimming stripped 4 bases from V and 4 bases from J, with 13 bases between. Germline V gives CDR1 SNHLY, CDR2 FYNNEI. CDR3 residues: CASSVVGATETQYF. The CDR3 DNA reads as TGTGCCAGCAGTGTGGTGGGGGCCACAGAGACCCAGTACTTC.

The chain carries TRBV6-5 and TRBJ2-5; D unclear. Germline CDR1 and CDR2: MNHEY and SVGAGI. The CDR3 extends over 15 amino acids. V was shortened by 6 bases and J by 3 bases, with 17 bases between the two germline ends. The CDR3: CASRPPISGEETQYF. For the CDR3, the DNA is TGTGCCAGCAGACCGCCCATCTCCGGTGAAGAGACCCAGTACTTC.

This rearrangement joins TRBV7-6 to TRBJ2-7; TRBD2 aligns across 7 bases. CDR3 length: 14 amino acids. Looked up from germline, CDR1 is SGHVS and CDR2 is FNYEAQ. V lost 3 bases and J lost 4; bases outside the gene matches: 6. CDR3 in amino acids: CASSFGGTAYEQYF. The CDR3 nucleotides are TGTGCCAGCAGCTTCGGGGGGACCGCGTACGAGCAGTACTTC.

The rearrangement uses TRBV28 and TRBJ1-2; weak D call: TRBD1 (6 bases). The germline CDR1 and CDR2 sequences are MDHEN and SYDVKM. Trimming pared 7 bases from V and 2 bases from J, leaving 17 bases between. CDR3 length: 15 amino acids. The CDR3 loop reads CASTLGGLGNYGYTF. The CDR3 DNA reads TGTGCCAGCACCCTCGGGGGGCTGGGAAACTATGGCTACACCTTC.

CDR3 in DNA: TGTGCCAGCAGCTTCCGACAGGGGGACTTAGCTTTCTTT. It encodes CASSFRQGDLAFF. V gene TRBV13 combines with J gene TRBJ1-1, with TRBD1 matching over 9 bases. V lost 3 bases, J lost 10 bases, and 6 bases stayed unmatched. The length of the CDR3 is 13 residues. CDR1 is PRHDT and CDR2 is FYEKMQ in the germline V gene (reference sequence).

Notes on this clone: At one of its ends the junction is not consistent with the germline gene, which may arise from a read error. The chain is built from TRBV18 and TRBJ2-7; no clear D gene. Germline assignment: CDR1 KGHSH and CDR2 LQKENI. The CDR3 sequence is 15 residues long. This CDR3 is CASSPRSSRSYEQYF. The CDR3 DNA follows: TGTGCCAGCTCGCCACGGAGCTCGCGCTCCTACGAGCAGTACTTC. Full variable domain (remainder filled in from reference TRBV18 and TRBJ2-7): NAGVMQNPRHLVRRRGQEARLRCSPMKGHSHVYWYRQLPEEGLKFMVYLQKENIIDESGMPKERFSAEFPKEGPSILRIQQVVRGDSAAYFCASSPRSSRSYEQYFGPGTRLTVT.

This rearrangement joins TRBV4-3 to TRBJ1-6, with D perhaps matching TRBD1 (6 bases). This CDR3 has 17 amino acids. The germline V gene has CDR1 LGHNA and CDR2 YSLEER. V was pared by 1 base and J by 1 base, with 11 bases between. The CDR3 bases are TGCGCCAGCAGCCAAGCGTACAGGGTTTCCTATAATTCACCCCTCCACTTT. Protein: CASSQAYRVSYNSPLHF.

The chain combines TRBV29-1 with TRBJ2-2, with a possible D match to TRBD1 (6 bases). The CDR3 runs 14 residues. Trimming shortened V by 1 base and J by 5 bases, and 11 bases separated the two germline ends. Looked up from germline, CDR1 is SQVTM and CDR2 is ANQGSEA. DNA for the CDR3: TGCAGCGTTGAAGCAGGGGTTAGGACCGGGGAGCTGTTTTTT. As protein: CSVEAGVRTGELFF.

CDR3 protein: CASSSTGRQTSLNTEAFF. The CDR3 DNA reads TGTGCCAGCAGTTCCACCGGTAGACAGACTTCCTTGAACACTGAAGCTTTCTTT. The chain is built from TRBV27 and TRBJ1-1, with D possibly being TRBD1 (5 bases). This CDR3 region has 18 residues. Trimming removed 4 bases at V and 0 bases at J, with 21 bases between. Looked up from germline, CDR1 is MNHEY and CDR2 is SMNVEV (reference sequence).

The rearrangement links TRBV29-1 to TRBJ2-7; TRBD1 is a possible D gene (5 bases). CDR1 is SQVTM and CDR2 is ANQGSEA in the germline V gene. V was cut by 4 bases and J by 0 bases, with 16 bases left in between. This CDR3 comprises 15 residues. In DNA form, the CDR3 reads TGCAGCGTTGTAAACGCAGGGCATAGCTCCTACGAGCAGTACTTC. As protein: CSVVNAGHSSYEQYF.

This chain connects TRBV7-3 to TRBJ2-6; 7 bases are shared with TRBD1. CDR1 is SGHTA, CDR2 FQGTGA, per germline. This CDR3 comprises 15 residues. The V segment lost 5 bases and the J segment 1 base; nucleotides outside the gene matches: 2. The CDR3 here is CASSKQGSGANVLTF. The CDR3 region has the DNA TGTGCCAGCAGCAAACAGGGGTCTGGGGCCAACGTCCTGACTTTC.

The chain uses TRBV6-5 and TRBJ1-6; 7 bases agree with TRBD1. The CDR3 is 15 amino acids. CDR1 MNHEY and CDR2 SVGAGI come from the germline V gene. Germline trimming cut 5 bases from V and 9 bases from J; bases unmatched to any gene: 10. The CDR3 region is CASSPIPNRGSPLHF. The DNA for the CDR3 is TGTGCCAGCAGTCCGATCCCCAACAGGGGTTCACCCCTCCACTTT.

The chain uses TRBV9 and TRBJ1-1, with D hard to call. V was trimmed by 2 bases and J by 0 bases, leaving 11 bases between them. This CDR3 spans 15 amino acids. Germline values: CDR1 SGDLS, CDR2 YYNGEE. As DNA, the CDR3 is TGTGCCAGCAGCGTCGAGGTGGATATGAACACTGAAGCTTTCTTT. It specifies CASSVEVDMNTEAFF.

The chain recombines TRBV7-3 with TRBJ1-2; 8 bases fit TRBD1. The trim removed 5 bases at V and 4 bases at J, leaving 6 bases unmatched. Per germline, CDR1 SGHTA and CDR2 FQGTGA. This CDR3 has 14 residues. CDR3 nucleotide sequence: TGTGCCAGCAGCGGACGGACAGGGATCTATGGCTACACCTTC. Protein sequence: CASSGRTGIYGYTF. Based on the CDR3 plus reference TRBV7-3 and TRBJ1-2, the full variable domain is GAGVSQTPSNKVTEKGKYVELRCDPISGHTALYWYRQSLGQGPEFLIYFQGTGAADDSGLPNDRFFAVRPEGSVSTLKIQRTERGDSAVYLCASSGRTGIYGYTFGSGTRLTVV.

The chain is built from TRBV7-2 and TRBJ1-5, with TRBD1 matching 9 bases. CDR3 length: 17 residues. With 1 base clipped from V and 4 bases from J, the junction kept 8 bases outside the gene matches. CDR1 and CDR2 from the germline V gene are SGHTA and FQGNSA. The CDR3 is CASSLGSTGGRNQPQHF. As DNA, the CDR3 is TGTGCCAGCAGCTTAGGATCAACAGGGGGCAGGAATCAGCCCCAGCATTTT.

The chain is built from TRBV29-1 and TRBJ2-5; TRBD2 matches at 7 bases. Trimming took 8 bases from V and 4 from J; bases not matched to a gene: 16. Germline values: CDR1 SQVTM, CDR2 ANQGSEA. The CDR3 runs to 15 residues. DNA of the CDR3: TGCAGCACATTCGGCGGGGGAAGAGGTCCAGAGACCCAGTACTTC. Its protein is CSTFGGGRGPETQYF.

V and J are TRBV6-5 and TRBJ1-1; D remains unclear. The CDR3 loop spans 15 amino acids. Trimming shortened V by 0 bases and J by 1 base, and 9 bases separated the two germline ends. The germline V gene has CDR1 MNHEY and CDR2 SVGAGI. The CDR3 loop is CASSYSRRANTEAFF. The CDR3 DNA reads TGTGCCAGCAGTTACTCGAGGAGGGCGAACACTGAAGCTTTCTTT.

The rearrangement uses TRBV4-2 and TRBJ1-6; the D gene is possibly TRBD1 (5 bases). This CDR3 has 16 residues. Trimming stripped 0 bases from V and 7 bases from J, with 13 bases between. Germline V lookup: CDR1 LGHNA, CDR2 YNFKEQ. CDR3 in amino acids: CASSQEIAGGNSPLHF. CDR3 bases: TGTGCCAGCAGCCAAGAGATAGCGGGGGGAAATTCACCCCTCCACTTT.

The V and J genes are TRBV6-5 and TRBJ2-7; D is perhaps TRBD1 (5 bases). The CDR3 covers 14 residues. Germline loops: CDR1 MNHEY, CDR2 SVGAGI. Trimming took off 5 bases at V and 0 bases at J, with 11 bases between the two ends. The CDR3: CASSRQIFSYEQYF. CDR3 coding DNA: TGTGCCAGCAGTCGACAGATTTTCTCCTACGAGCAGTACTTC.

The chain couples TRBV30 to TRBJ1-2; a possible D gene is TRBD1 (6 bases). Trimming cost V 4 bases and J 4 bases, with 10 bases left between them. The CDR3 spans 12 residues. Germline CDR1 reads GTSNPN; CDR2 reads SVGIG (reference sequence). CDR3 DNA: TGTGCCTGGACCCTAGGGGGCTATGGCTACACCTTC. Its translation is CAWTLGGYGYTF.

The chain employs TRBV28 and TRBJ1-1, with D unresolved. V gave up 8 bases and J gave up 1 base, with 11 bases separating them. Germline CDR1 and CDR2: MDHEN and SYDVKM. The CDR3 has 13 residues. The CDR3 here is CASVRVGNTEAFF. DNA of the CDR3: TGTGCCAGCGTACGGGTCGGGAACACTGAAGCTTTCTTT.

V and J are TRBV19 and TRBJ1-6; maybe TRBD1 (6 bases). The V gene's germline CDR1 is LNHDA and CDR2 SQIVND (reference sequence). CDR3 length: 17 amino acids. Trimming left V 6 bases short and J 0 bases short, with 15 bases between. Here the CDR3 DNA reads TGTGCCAGTAGCTTATCGCAGGGGAGCTCCTATAATTCACCCCTCCACTTT. Protein sequence: CASSLSQGSSYNSPLHF. Full variable domain (rest looked up from reference TRBV19 and TRBJ1-6): DGGITQSPKYLFRKEGQNVTLSCEQNLNHDAMYWYRQDPGQGLRLIYYSQIVNDFQKGDIAEGYSVSREKKESFPLTVTSAQKNPTAFYLCASSLSQGSSYNSPLHFGNGTRLTVT.

The J gene is TRBJ1-6, the V gene TRBV4-2, with 9 bases aligning to TRBD1. The V gene end was trimmed by 9 bases and the J gene end by 7 bases; junction bases not matched to a gene: 10. The CDR3 has 15 residues. CDR1 is LGHNA, CDR2 YNFKEQ, per germline. The CDR3 loop reads CASDKDRGPNSPLHF. As DNA, the CDR3 is TGTGCCAGTGACAAGGACAGGGGACCCAATTCACCCCTCCACTTT.

V usage is TRBV9 and J usage is TRBJ1-2; no reliable D call. The V and J ends lost 4 bases and 0 bases respectively, with 7 bases between them. The CDR3 is made up of 13 amino acids. CDR1 and CDR2 (germline): SGDLS, YYNGEE. CDR3 coding DNA: TGTGCCAGCAGCTTTGGCCCTAACTATGGCTACACCTTC. It yields the protein CASSFGPNYGYTF.